A single sample is the source of the 17 T cell receptor beta chains below, sequenced in a study of control samples from healthy donors and cancer patients (dated by TCRdb to the early 2020s). Library preparation employed the immunoSEQ multiplex PCR assay. TCRdb carries this immuneACCESS record with in-frame sequences only. Its versions omit some clonotypes, under half of them owing to an unresolved V gene in the studies checked, with the rest unexplained. In this sample the table shows under 200,000 clones, 91% of which occur a single time. The ten largest account for approximately 1.6% of the sample. Material: blood. Every receptor here comes from a woman aged 25 to 45 in good health.

The rearrangement links TRBV20-1 to TRBJ1-6, with D unresolved. Germline V gene lookup returns CDR1 DFQATT and CDR2 SNEGSKA (reference sequence). Trimming pared 3 bases from V and 9 bases from J, leaving 3 bases between. The CDR3 has 10 residues. The DNA for the CDR3 is TGCAGTGCTAGGGGTTCACCCCTCCACTTT. Translating it yields CSARGSPLHF.

The chain uses TRBV15 and TRBJ1-5, with D maybe TRBD1 (5 bases). V lost 0 bases to trimming and J lost 6 bases, with 12 bases between them. Germline V gene sequence: CDR1 LNHNV, CDR2 YYDKDF (reference sequence). The CDR3 sequence is 15 residues long. CDR3 region: CATSRDRGVGQPQHF. The CDR3 coding sequence is TGTGCCACCAGCAGAGATCGAGGGGTGGGTCAGCCCCAGCATTTT. The full variable domain, its missing parts supplied by reference TRBV15 and TRBJ1-5, is DAMVIQNPRYQVTQFGKPVTLSCSQTLNHNVMYWYQQKSSQAPKLLFHYYDKDFNNEADTPDNFQSRRPNTSFCFLDIRSPGLGDTAMYLCATSRDRGVGQPQHFGDGTRLSIL.

V usage is TRBV3-1 (or the pseudogene TRBV3-2) and J usage is TRBJ2-2; 11 nucleotides line up with TRBD2. Germline-derived CDR1 and CDR2 are LGHDT and YNNKEL (reference sequence). The CDR3 sequence is 19 residues long. Trimming took 6 bases from V and 0 from J; bases not matched to a gene: 12. CDR3 sequence (DNA): TGTGCCAGCAGGGGGACTAGCGGACATCATCAATCGAACACCGGGGAGCTGTTTTTT. Its protein is CASRGTSGHHQSNTGELFF.

V usage is TRBV6-5 and J usage is TRBJ1-5, with D unclear. Germline CDR1 reads MNHEY; CDR2 reads SVGAGI. V lost 8 bases and J 1 base, leaving 9 bases between the germline ends. The CDR3 runs 13 residues. CDR3 residues: CASAPTSNQPQHF. CDR3 coding DNA: TGTGCCAGCGCGCCAACGAGCAATCAGCCCCAGCATTTT.

This chain joins TRBV7-9 and TRBJ1-1; D is perhaps TRBD1 (5 bases). The CDR3 is 14 amino acids. The V and J ends lost 5 bases and 0 bases respectively, with 10 bases between them. Germline CDR1 and CDR2: SEHNR and FQNEAQ (reference sequence). As DNA, the CDR3 is TGTGCCAGCAGCGTTGACAGAATGAACACTGAAGCTTTCTTT. Its protein product is CASSVDRMNTEAFF. Supplemented by reference TRBV7-9 and TRBJ1-1, the full variable domain reads DTGVSQNPRHKITKRGQNVTFRCDPISEHNRLYWYRQTLGQGPEFLTYFQNEAQLEKSRLLSDRFSAERPKGSFSTLEIQRTEQGDSAMYLCASSVDRMNTEAFFGQGTRLTVV.

The chain recombines TRBV29-1 with TRBJ2-1; D not resolved. The germline V and J ends were trimmed by 6 bases and 3 bases, with 6 bases remaining between them. This CDR3 has 11 residues. Germline V gene sequence: CDR1 SQVTM, CDR2 ANQGSEA. The CDR3 DNA sequence: TGCAGCGTAATAGACTACAATGAGCAGTTCTTC. Translation gives CSVIDYNEQFF.

The chain has TRBV27 and TRBJ1-1, with 8 bases matching TRBD1. This CDR3 spans 17 amino acids. CDR1 is MNHEY and CDR2 is SMNVEV in the germline V gene (reference sequence). Germline trimming cut 2 bases from V and 0 bases from J; bases unmatched to any gene: 8. This CDR3 reads CASSLNRGIPMNTEAFF. CDR3 nucleotide sequence: TGTGCCAGCAGTTTAAACAGGGGGATCCCCATGAACACTGAAGCTTTCTTT.

V usage is TRBV18 and J usage is TRBJ1-2, with 7 bases fitting TRBD1. Germline V CDR1 and CDR2: KGHSH, LQKENI. CDR3 length: 15 residues. J was trimmed by 0 bases and V by 1 base; bases with no gene match: 2. The chain's CDR3 is CASSPRTGANYGYTF. The CDR3 DNA reads as TGTGCCAGCTCACCACGGACAGGAGCTAACTATGGCTACACCTTC. The whole variable domain, remainder taken from reference TRBV18 and TRBJ1-2, is NAGVMQNPRHLVRRRGQEARLRCSPMKGHSHVYWYRQLPEEGLKFMVYLQKENIIDESGMPKERFSAEFPKEGPSILRIQQVVRGDSAAYFCASSPRTGANYGYTFGSGTRLTVV.

This chain joins TRBV6-5 and TRBJ2-7; TRBD2 is a possible D gene (5 bases). Germline CDR1 MNHEY, CDR2 SVGAGI. The V end lost 0 bases, the J end lost 7 bases, and 19 bases lay between the germline ends. This CDR3 comprises 16 residues. CDR3: CASSYSSVSSVGEQYF. The DNA for the CDR3 is TGTGCCAGCAGTTACTCGAGTGTGAGTAGCGTGGGGGAGCAGTACTTC.

The J gene is TRBJ2-7, the V gene TRBV6-1; TRBD2 agrees at 7 bases. Germline CDR1 and CDR2: MNHNS and SASEGT. The CDR3 extends over 14 amino acids. J lost 5 bases, V lost 2 bases, and 6 bases had no gene match. CDR3 loop: CASSEPGGWDEQYF. In nucleotides, the CDR3 is TGTGCCAGCAGTGAACCGGGGGGTTGGGACGAGCAGTACTTC.

Note on this clone: This sample also contains other DNA sequences that code for the same CDR3. The rearrangement links TRBV7-9 to TRBJ2-3; D is possibly TRBD1 (6 bases). V gave up 0 bases and J gave up 2 bases, with 9 bases separating them. Per the germline V gene, CDR1 is SEHNR and CDR2 is FQNEAQ (reference sequence). This CDR3 is 15 amino acids long. Here the CDR3 DNA reads TGTGCCAGCAGCTTAGCGGGGGCCTCCACAGATACGCAGTATTTT. Its translation: CASSLAGASTDTQYF.

V is TRBV4-2 and J is TRBJ1-5, with 7 bases that match TRBD1. With V trimmed by 0 bases and J by 5 bases, 4 bases remained unmatched. CDR1 LGHNA and CDR2 YNFKEQ come from the germline V gene. The CDR3 totals 15 residues. The CDR3 loop is CASSQDEGAHQPQHF. CDR3 DNA sequence: TGTGCCAGCAGCCAAGATGAGGGGGCCCATCAGCCCCAGCATTTT.

This clone was counted between two and nine times. The chain combines TRBV6-5 with TRBJ1-6; 7 positions match TRBD1. V lost 2 bases and J lost 5; bases outside the gene matches: 3. Germline V gives CDR1 MNHEY, CDR2 SVGAGI. The CDR3 spans 15 residues. The CDR3 is CASSYGTVHNSPLHF. In DNA, the CDR3 is TGTGCCAGCAGTTACGGGACAGTCCATAATTCACCCCTCCACTTT.

V is TRBV11-3 and J is TRBJ1-5; weak D call: TRBD1 (5 bases). Germline V lookup: CDR1 SGHNT, CDR2 YENEEA. Trimming took 5 bases from V and 2 from J, leaving 7 bases between them. The CDR3 spans 13 residues. The CDR3 DNA follows: TGTGCCAGCAGCCGGGGGGGCAATCAGCCCCAGCATTTT. Translated: CASSRGGNQPQHF.

The CDR3 sequence: CASSFGRSTDTQYF. The CDR3 DNA follows: TGTGCCAGCAGCTTTGGCCGTAGCACAGATACGCAGTATTTT. This chain joins TRBV12-1 and TRBJ2-3. TRBV12-1 is assigned pseudogene status. The CDR3 sequence is 14 residues long.

J is TRBJ1-6 and V is TRBV4-1; a possible D gene is TRBD1 (5 bases). CDR3 length: 16 residues. CDR1 is MGHRA, CDR2 YSYEKL, per germline. Deletions cut 0 bases from V and 7 bases from J, with 13 bases between. The CDR3 loop reads CASSQEGDSFNSPLHF. The CDR3 DNA reads as TGCGCCAGCAGCCAAGAGGGAGACAGCTTCAATTCACCCCTCCACTTT.

The gene calls are TRBV21-1 and TRBJ1-2; the table gives TRBD1 as D, unverified against the DNA. TRBV21-1 is deemed a pseudogene. The CDR3 sequence is 15 residues long. The CDR3 sequence is CASSKVRTGVSGYTF. Written as DNA, the CDR3 is TGTGCCAGCAGCAAAGTCCGGACAGGGGTTTCTGGCTACACCTTC.